These 18 T cell receptor beta chains were sequenced from one sample in a study of vaccination and CD4 T cells after COVID-19. As to treatment: roughly 10-day PBMC culture with coronavirus spike peptide pools or control peptides (ViraFEST assay). Their antigens remain unidentified. Researchers used the Oncomine TCR Beta short-read assay to sequence DNA from cultured CD4+ T cells. Each CDR3 protein is one row after TCRdb ran MiXCR on the PCR reads. The sample includes tens of thousands of distinct CDR3 sequences, 50% to 65% of them seen just once. This material consisted of CD4+ T cells from blood, cultured in vitro, taken before SARS-CoV-2 vaccination. Receptor source: a human donor who received a COVID-19 vaccine.

This chain links TRBV18 with TRBJ2-7; no firm D call. With the DNA end fitting TRBJ2-5 better, the J assignment may be wrong. This CDR3 is built from 15 residues. Germline loops: CDR1 KGHSH, CDR2 LQKENI. CDR3 DNA: TGTGCCAGCTCACCATTCGGCAGCTCCCAAGAGACCCAGTACTTC. It is translated as CASSPFGSSQETQYF.

This sequence joins TRBV20-1 and TRBJ1-4, with TRBD1 as a possible D gene (5 bases). The germline gives CDR1 DFQATT, CDR2 SNEGSKA (reference sequence). V lost 0 bases to trimming and J lost 7 bases, with 18 bases between them. The CDR3 has 16 amino acids. The CDR3 protein is CSARDQSRVRGEKLFF. The DNA for the CDR3 is TGCAGTGCTAGAGATCAGAGCAGGGTGCGTGGTGAAAAACTGTTTTTT.

V usage is TRBV30 and J usage is TRBJ2-3; 11 positions agree with TRBD2. The CDR3 is made up of 15 amino acids. Germline CDR1 and CDR2: GTSNPN and SVGIG (reference sequence). J lost 4 bases, V lost 0 bases, and 3 bases had no gene match. The CDR3 reads CAWSVPSGGSDTQYF. CDR3 sequence (DNA): TGTGCCTGGAGTGTACCTAGCGGGGGGTCAGATACGCAGTATTTT.

The chain carries TRBV18 and TRBJ1-6, with TRBD1 identical over 7 bases. The germline V gene encodes CDR1 KGHSH and CDR2 LQKENI. The CDR3 totals 17 residues. The ends lost 2 bases at V and 0 bases at J; junction bases unmatched: 4. The DNA for the CDR3 is TGTGCCAGCTCACCATCGACAGGGTTCTCCTATAATTCACCCCTCCACTTT. This translates into CASSPSTGFSYNSPLHF.

V usage is TRBV2 and J usage is TRBJ2-5, with 9 bases that match TRBD1. V shed 6 bases and J 4 bases; nucleotides not matched to a gene: 6. This CDR3 contains 14 residues. Looked up from germline, CDR1 is SNHLY and CDR2 is FYNNEI. The CDR3 DNA reads as TGTGCCAGCAGCCCGGGACAGGGACGAGAGACCCAGTACTTC. It encodes CASSPGQGRETQYF.

The gene calls are TRBV12-3 or TRBV12-4 and TRBJ1-1; the D is unclear. This CDR3 region has 11 residues. Trimming removed 3 bases from V and 11 bases from J, with 10 bases in between. The CDR3 sequence is CASSLTEMAFF. The CDR3 region has the DNA TGTGCCAGCAGTTTGACCGAGATGGCTTTCTTT.

V is TRBV27 and J is TRBJ1-2; 7 bases agree with TRBD1. CDR3 length equals 18 residues. Germline V gene sequence: CDR1 MNHEY, CDR2 SMNVEV (reference sequence). Trimming cost V 3 bases and J 8 bases; bases outside gene matches: 21. This CDR3 is CASSLTGSPGQLKTGYTF. The DNA for the CDR3 is TGTGCCAGCAGTTTGACGGGCTCTCCGGGACAGCTAAAGACCGGCTACACCTTC.

The chain recombines TRBV6-2 or TRBV6-3 with TRBJ2-1; D remains ambiguous. The V gene's germline CDR1 is MNHEY and CDR2 SVGEGT. This CDR3 has 10 amino acids. V was pared by 5 bases and J by 5 bases, with 1 base between. CDR3 nucleotides: TGTGCCAGCAGTAACAATGAGCAGTTCTTC. Amino acid sequence: CASSNNEQFF.

The chain has TRBV4-1 and TRBJ1-3, with D possibly TRBD1 on 6 matching bases. CDR3 size: 20 residues. The germline V and J ends were trimmed by 0 bases and 0 bases, with 21 bases remaining between them. The germline V gene has CDR1 MGHRA and CDR2 YSYEKL. The DNA for the CDR3 is TGCGCCAGCAGCCAAGACCCCCGCACAGGGACCGTTTTCTCTGGAAACACCATATATTTT. Its translation: CASSQDPRTGTVFSGNTIYF.

The rearrangement links TRBV6-1 to TRBJ2-5, with D hard to call. The CDR3 length is 11 residues. CDR1 MNHNS and CDR2 SASEGT come from the germline V gene. The V gene lost 8 bases and the J gene lost 2 bases, with 6 bases spanning the gap. The CDR3 bases are TGTGCCAGCCTAGAGCAAGAGACCCAGTACTTC. It specifies CASLEQETQYF.

This chain uses TRBV20-1 with TRBJ1-6, with D perhaps TRBD1 (5 bases). V dropped 3 bases and J dropped 3 bases, with 21 bases sitting between them. Germline CDR1 is DFQATT and CDR2 is SNEGSKA (reference sequence). CDR3 size: 18 residues. CDR3 bases: TGCAGTGCTAGCACCGTAGCAGGGCCCCTGAGCTATAATTCACCCCTCCACTTT. Encoded protein: CSASTVAGPLSYNSPLHF.

J is TRBJ2-5 and V is TRBV9; the D gene is possibly TRBD1 (6 bases). The V end was cut by 0 bases, the J end by 4 bases, with 13 bases between. CDR1 and CDR2 from the germline V gene are SGDLS and YYNGEE. This CDR3 has 15 amino acids. The CDR3 DNA sequence: TGTGCCAGCAGCGTAGCCCCCCAGGGGATAGAGACCCAGTACTTC. This encodes CASSVAPQGIETQYF.

The chain recombines TRBV19 with TRBJ2-1; 8 bases match TRBD2. V dropped 3 bases and J dropped 6; count of bases not matched to a gene: 4. Germline values: CDR1 LNHDA, CDR2 SQIVND (reference sequence). The CDR3 sequence is 14 residues long. DNA of the CDR3: TGTGCCAGTAGTATTTTAGCGGGGACCAATGAGCAGTTCTTC. As protein: CASSILAGTNEQFF.

This clonotype was picked up a small number of times. J is TRBJ1-6 and V is TRBV2; TRBD1 is a possible D gene (6 bases). The germline V gene encodes CDR1 SNHLY and CDR2 FYNNEI. The length of the CDR3 is 15 residues. Trimming cost V 4 bases and J 9 bases, with 16 bases left between them. In DNA, the CDR3 is TGTGCCAGCAGTGCCACACAGGGTACTCTTTCACCCCTCCACTTT. It translates to CASSATQGTLSPLHF.

The J gene is TRBJ2-5, the V gene TRBV10-3; 8 bases map to TRBD1. CDR3 length: 16 residues. Trimming removed 4 bases from V and 7 bases from J; junction bases left unmatched: 14. In germline, CDR1 is ENHRY, CDR2 SYGVKD. CDR3 loop: CAISVAGGAGGVTQYF. The CDR3 nucleotides read TGTGCCATCAGTGTGGCAGGGGGCGCTGGTGGGGTGACCCAGTACTTC.

This chain joins TRBV6-5 and TRBJ1-3; weak D call: TRBD1 (6 bases). The CDR3 covers 14 residues. V gave up 2 bases and J gave up 2 bases, with 7 bases separating them. Per germline, CDR1 MNHEY and CDR2 SVGAGI. In DNA, the CDR3 is TGTGCCAGCAGTTACGGGGGCCCTGGAAACACCATATATTTT. Its protein is CASSYGGPGNTIYF.

The chain has TRBV25-1 and TRBJ2-7; 7 nucleotides line up with TRBD2. The trim removed 3 bases at V and 0 bases at J, leaving 8 bases unmatched. The CDR3 sequence is 16 residues long. Germline V gene data show CDR1 as MGHDK and CDR2 as SYGVNS. Here the CDR3 DNA reads TGTGCCAGCAGTGACAATATGGCTAGCGGCTCCTACGAGCAGTACTTC. It codes for CASSDNMASGSYEQYF.

This rearrangement joins TRBV3-1 to TRBJ2-5; TRBD1 matches at 10 bases. Germline CDR1 is LGHDT and CDR2 is YNNKEL (reference sequence). J lost 2 bases, V lost 3 bases, and 3 bases had no gene match. This CDR3 has 15 amino acids. The CDR3 here is CASSHRTGGQETQYF. CDR3 DNA: TGTGCCAGCAGCCATAGGACAGGGGGTCAAGAGACCCAGTACTTC.